This T cell receptor (beta chain) emerged from a study of radiation and T cells in renal cell carcinoma. Study-wide results and limits: Pretreatment tumor biopsies were lacking, so baseline clonotypes are unknown. In blood, top tumor clones expanded by 2 weeks, shrinking by 4.

V lost 2 bases, J lost 3 bases, and 7 bases stayed unmatched. Germline CDR1 and CDR2: MDHEN and SYDVKM. There are 15 residues in the CDR3. Libraries were prepared by immunoSEQ multiplex PCR; TCRdb keeps only in-frame clonotypes and omits some of them. The sample has 75,000 to 95,000 clones; around four fifths are singletons. As for time point: blood 4 weeks post-SBRT, at nephrectomy. The treatment is: 15 Gy SBRT to primary tumor, nephrectomy 4 weeks later. Clear cell pathology was present in this patient's renal cell carcinoma. In its sample, this clone was seen once. The target antigen is unknown. The sample in question was blood, obtained from a patient whose treatment included radiotherapy and nephrectomy. This clonotype was sampled from a man in his fifties or sixties with renal cell carcinoma. The V and J genes are TRBV28 and TRBJ2-7; TRBD2 agrees at 7 bases. This CDR3 is CASSLGGRGYYEQYF. CDR3 bases: TGTGCCAGCAGTTTAGGTGGGAGGGGATACTACGAGCAGTACTTC.